This is a list of T cell receptor beta chains from one sample in a study of blood T cell repertoires in COVID-19. Profiling relied on immunoSEQ multiplex PCR, and the TCRdb table lists in-frame clones only, not all of them. The sample lists 90,000 to 120,000 clones, 65% to 90% seen once, with 2.7% in the top ten. Material: PBMCs or T cells enriched from blood (not recorded which). The receptors were gathered from a woman aged 45-59 years who had recovered from COVID-19. Both conserved end residues are trimmed from each CDR3. Fields, in order: CDR3 protein, J gene, V gene.

ASSPDPYGSYT | TRBJ1-2 | TRBV18
ASSVEGEATGELF | TRBJ2-2 | TRBV9
ASSSQGNTDTQY | TRBJ2-3 | TRBV28
SVEADHEQY | TRBJ2-7 | TRBV29-1
ASSARTGANTEAF | TRBJ1-1 | TRBV14
AAGTSGRSSYNEQF | TRBJ2-1 | TRBV24-1
ATSDPGQGSNQPQH | TRBJ1-5 | TRBV24-1
ASRGQNPTGELF | TRBJ2-2 | TRBV9
ASSRTGVTTDTQY | TRBJ2-3 | TRBV5-1
ASSVGMGGQSSYNEQF | TRBJ2-1 | TRBV9
ASSISVANVLT | TRBJ2-6 | TRBV19
ASSPDRVIGDTIY | TRBJ1-3 | TRBV5-1
ASSLNPGTDTQY | TRBJ2-3 | TRBV7-3
ASSVGGGQDYEQY | TRBJ2-7 | TRBV9
ASSIGGSSYEQY | TRBJ2-7 | TRBV28
ASSRLGGSYNEQF | TRBJ2-1 | TRBV7-3
ASSLKLEKLF | TRBJ1-4 | TRBV28
ASSFGARLAQH | TRBJ1-5 | TRBV12-3/TRBV12-4
ASSLLAKAGELF | TRBJ2-2 | TRBV28
ASSPLGTSVYNEQF | TRBJ2-1 | TRBV18
ASSGLAKETQY | TRBJ2-5 | TRBV2
ASSLGGTGNIEAF | TRBJ1-1 | TRBV5-1
ASSLRGGPDEQF | TRBJ2-1 | TRBV7-9
ASSPDRGRGETQY | TRBJ2-5 | TRBV19
ASSSGLAIYEQY | TRBJ2-7 | TRBV19
ATMDRGSVDTQY | TRBJ2-3 | TRBV10-3
ASTLGGKDEQY | TRBJ2-7 | TRBV6-5
ASSPQGLGEKLF | TRBJ1-4 | TRBV27
ASSLQGRADYGYT | TRBJ1-2 | TRBV5-4
AISELEGGRINNEQF | TRBJ2-1 | TRBV10-3
ASSPGGQETQY | TRBJ2-5 | TRBV5-1
ASEGTRQGAREQY | TRBJ2-7 | TRBV27
ASSEGWTGGGNEQF | TRBJ2-1 | TRBV2
ATSGTEYGAGGNQPQH | TRBJ1-5 | TRBV24-1
ASRRQVTGELF | TRBJ2-2 | TRBV2
ASSLWTGNTGELF | TRBJ2-2 | TRBV5-4
ASSRHDRGSGNTIY | TRBJ1-3 | TRBV3-1/TRBV3-2
ASSSVWRGTRETQY | TRBJ2-5 | TRBV13
ASSIGTNNEQF | TRBJ2-1 | TRBV11-2
ASSSDWNEKLF | TRBJ1-4 | TRBV19
ATQQDAGTDTQY | TRBJ2-3 | TRBV2